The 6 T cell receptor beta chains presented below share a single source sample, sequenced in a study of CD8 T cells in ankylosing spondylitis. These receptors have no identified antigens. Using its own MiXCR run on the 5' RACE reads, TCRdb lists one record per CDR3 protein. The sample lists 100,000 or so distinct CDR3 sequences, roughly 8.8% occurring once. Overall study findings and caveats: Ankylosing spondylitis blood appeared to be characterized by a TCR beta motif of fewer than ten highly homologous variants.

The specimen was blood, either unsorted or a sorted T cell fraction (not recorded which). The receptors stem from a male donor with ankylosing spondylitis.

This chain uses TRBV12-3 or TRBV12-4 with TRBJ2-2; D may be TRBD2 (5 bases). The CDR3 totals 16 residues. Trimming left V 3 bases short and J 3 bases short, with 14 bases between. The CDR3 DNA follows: TGTGCCAGCAGTTTTGAACGGGGAGAGGACACCGGGGAGCTGTTTTTT. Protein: CASSFERGEDTGELFF.

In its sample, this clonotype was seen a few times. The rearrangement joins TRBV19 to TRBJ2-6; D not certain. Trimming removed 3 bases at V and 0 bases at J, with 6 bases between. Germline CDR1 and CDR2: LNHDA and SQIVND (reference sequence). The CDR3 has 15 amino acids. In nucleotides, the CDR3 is TGTGCCAGTAGTATTAGGTTCTCTGGGGCCAACGTCCTGACTTTC. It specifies CASSIRFSGANVLTF.

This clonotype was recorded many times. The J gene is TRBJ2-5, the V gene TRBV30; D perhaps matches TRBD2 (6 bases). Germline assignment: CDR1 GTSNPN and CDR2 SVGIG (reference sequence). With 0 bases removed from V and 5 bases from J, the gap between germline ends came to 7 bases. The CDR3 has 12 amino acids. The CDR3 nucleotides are TGTGCCTGGAGTGTAGGAGGGGAGACCCAGTACTTC. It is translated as CAWSVGGETQYF.

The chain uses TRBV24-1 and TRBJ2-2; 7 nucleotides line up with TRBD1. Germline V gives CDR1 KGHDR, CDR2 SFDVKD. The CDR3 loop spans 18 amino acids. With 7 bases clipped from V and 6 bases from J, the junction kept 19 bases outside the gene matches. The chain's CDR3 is CATRPTGWGTPGAGELFF. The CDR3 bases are TGTGCCACCAGGCCGACAGGGTGGGGGACGCCTGGGGCCGGGGAGCTGTTTTTT.

CDR3 in amino acids: CASQGDSNEQYV. The CDR3, as DNA: TGTGCCAGTCAGGGGGACTCAAATGAGCAGTACGTC. The rearrangement links TRBV3-1 to TRBJ2-7; D may be TRBD1 (7 bases). The V gene lost 9 bases and the J gene lost 7 bases, with 16 bases spanning the gap. This CDR3 has 12 amino acids. Germline assignment: CDR1 LGHDT and CDR2 YNNKEL (reference sequence).

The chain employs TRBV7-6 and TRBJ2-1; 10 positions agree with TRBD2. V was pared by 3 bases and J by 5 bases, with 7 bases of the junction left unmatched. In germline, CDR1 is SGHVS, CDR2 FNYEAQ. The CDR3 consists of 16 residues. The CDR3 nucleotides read TGTGCCAGCAGCTTCGTCGAACTAGCGGGAAACAATGAGCAGTTCTTC. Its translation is CASSFVELAGNNEQFF.